The 10 T cell receptor beta chains below all came from one sample that was sequenced in a study of spatial heterogeneity in lung cancer. Their target antigens are unknown. Each CDR3 protein is one row after TCRdb ran MiXCR on the 5' RACE reads. The table includes about 5,200 distinct CDR3 sequences, around 12% detected once. Notes on the study in general: Tumor mutation counts were tracked by expanded intratumoral alpha and beta TCR counts.

Time point specified: sample taken at primary tumor resection. Sequenced material: lung tumor tissue, taken at surgery. The receptors derive from a male donor with early-stage non-small cell lung cancer.

Only a few counts were recorded for this clonotype. The chain uses TRBV5-1 and TRBJ2-3; 9 bases align to TRBD1. The J segment lost 5 bases and the V segment lost 4 bases, leaving 2 bases of the junction unmatched. Germline CDR1 is SGHRS and CDR2 is YFSETQ. CDR3 length: 13 residues. CDR3 region: CASSPTGGDTQYF. DNA of the CDR3: TGCGCCAGCAGCCCGACAGGGGGAGATACGCAGTATTTT.

The chain has TRBV6-4 and TRBJ2-5, with D unclear. CDR1 and CDR2 (germline): MRHNA, SNTAGT. The V and J ends lost 5 bases and 6 bases respectively, with 13 bases between them. The CDR3 is 13 amino acids. The CDR3 DNA reads as TGTGCCAGCAGTCCGGCCCCCGGGCAGACCCAGTACTTC. The encoded protein is CASSPAPGQTQYF.

In this sample, this clonotype turned up many times. The chain links TRBV2 to TRBJ1-1; 8 bases match TRBD1. V lost 9 bases to trimming and J lost 1 base; unmatched junction nucleotides: 7. This CDR3 has 14 amino acids. Germline V lookup: CDR1 SNHLY, CDR2 FYNNEI. CDR3 region: CASSDRVANTEAFF. The CDR3 nucleotides are TGTGCCAGTTCGGACAGGGTGGCGAACACTGAAGCTTTCTTT. The full variable domain, rest sourced from reference TRBV2 and TRBJ1-1, is EPEVTQTPSHQVTQMGQEVILRCVPISNHLYFYWYRQILGQKVEFLVSFYNNEISEKSEIFDDQFSVERPDGSNFTLKIRSTKLEDSAMYFCASSDRVANTEAFFGQGTRLTVV.

This clonotype came up many times. V usage is TRBV5-4 and J usage is TRBJ2-5, with 8 bases aligning to TRBD2. CDR1 SGHNT and CDR2 YYREEE come from the germline V gene (reference sequence). The CDR3 is made up of 16 amino acids. The J segment lost 4 bases and the V segment lost 2 bases, leaving 10 bases of the junction unmatched. CDR3 region: CASSFGGGGFLETQYF. In DNA, the CDR3 is TGTGCCAGCAGCTTCGGCGGCGGGGGGTTCCTAGAGACCCAGTACTTC.

This clonotype is labeled as medium-sized. This chain connects TRBV7-6 to TRBJ1-4, with D hard to call. This CDR3 is built from 14 residues. V was cut by 3 bases and J by 6 bases, with 11 bases left in between. Germline loops: CDR1 SGHVS, CDR2 FNYEAQ. The CDR3, as DNA: TGTGCCAGCAGCTTCAAGGCTGGGGATGAAAAACTGTTTTTT. This codes for CASSFKAGDEKLFF.

This clonotype occurred a few times. The chain joins TRBV6-1 to TRBJ1-3, with 8 bases matching TRBD1. V lost 6 bases and J lost 6; bases outside the gene matches: 10. Looked up from germline, CDR1 is MNHNS and CDR2 is SASEGT. This CDR3 comprises 15 residues. CDR3 bases: TGTGCCAGCAGCCAGGGGGCCCCCGGTCAAAACACCATATATTTT. Amino acid sequence: CASSQGAPGQNTIYF.

This rearrangement joins TRBV5-1 to TRBJ2-5, with TRBD1 matching 7 bases. Per germline, CDR1 SGHRS and CDR2 YFSETQ. Unmatched junction bases numbered 7, after V lost 7 bases and J lost 1 base. The CDR3 sequence is 14 residues long. This CDR3 reads CASGHRTGQETQYF. The CDR3 bases are TGCGCCAGCGGTCATCGGACAGGCCAAGAGACCCAGTACTTC.

The rearrangement joins TRBV24-1 to TRBJ2-3; TRBD2 matches 7 bases. V lost 5 bases and J lost 2; bases outside the gene matches: 12. The CDR3 length is 17 residues. CDR1 KGHDR and CDR2 SFDVKD come from the germline V gene. The DNA of the CDR3 is TGTGCCACCAGTGGACGCAAGAGGGGAGGGGACACAGATACGCAGTATTTT. The encoded protein is CATSGRKRGGDTDTQYF.

The chain links TRBV29-1 to TRBJ2-3; the D is unclear. V gave up 6 bases and J gave up 8 bases, with 15 bases separating them. CDR1 and CDR2 (germline): SQVTM, ANQGSEA. This CDR3 has 12 residues. The CDR3 loop reads CSVPKGRGTQYF. The CDR3, as DNA: TGCAGCGTCCCTAAAGGGCGTGGTACGCAGTATTTT.

This clonotype rates as medium-sized. This chain uses TRBV2 with TRBJ1-6; the D is unclear. Germline V gives CDR1 SNHLY, CDR2 FYNNEI. This CDR3 region has 15 residues. V dropped 2 bases and J dropped 0 bases, with 5 bases sitting between them. The chain's CDR3 is CASSERSSYNSPLHF. CDR3 DNA sequence: TGTGCCAGCAGTGAACGGAGCTCCTATAATTCACCCCTCCACTTT.